Detailed here is one T cell receptor (beta chain). Its specific antigen is unknown. Within one base of it there is no much larger clone, and no base qualities were kept. The data belong to a study of blood T cell repertoires in COVID-19 (dated by TCRdb to the early 2020s). For context, the study as a whole: The collaborator samples originated in the United States, Italy and Spain and spanned the acute and convalescent phases of COVID-19. The material from the prospective study consisted of cDNA or gDNA derived from T cells, B-cell-depleted T cells, or PBMCs. Subjects who had been exposed to COVID-19, were actively infected with it, or had recovered from it provided the deeply sampled blood TCRbeta repertoires that made up the dataset. The repertoires were released in a freely available public database meant as a resource for research on the immune response to SARS-CoV-2. Samples were obtained from the ongoing ImmuneRACE study (first 160 participants) and from about 1,300 subjects provided by 6 global collaborators. Nearly every sample came with metadata listing a de-identified subject ID, COVID-19 status, age in years and sex. Where HLA class I and class II types were available, the types were taken from metadata supplied by the sample provider, not from assay-based typing. Points the paper makes about the study in general: The quantity of clinical and demographic metadata differed by source and by participant and was supplied without curation.

Samples from volunteer blood donors who had recovered from COVID-19 were contributed by a second Seattle source. Whole blood was collected in K2EDTA tubes by collaborating institutions according to the institutions' own protocols. For TCRbeta analysis, collaborators shipped samples in one of three forms: frozen whole blood, isolated PBMCs, or DNA extracted from either of those sample types. The immunoSEQ Assay, a bias-controlled multiplex PCR, was used to amplify TCRbeta CDR3 regions from genomic DNA. In the original analysis: The number of nucleated cells in each sample was estimated by amplification of reference gene primers within the assay. To quantify the absolute abundance of each unique TCRbeta CDR3 rearrangement, sequence reads were collapsed and filtered. Productive Simpson clonality was computed per sample as the square root of Simpson's diversity index over productive rearrangements. Not all clones reach the TCRdb copy of this immuneACCESS table, which keeps in-frame sequences only. Checked studies attribute under half of the gap to unresolved V genes and leave the rest unexplained. The V and J calls and clone size come from that table; D and trimming were worked out from the DNA. Present in this sample are about 230,000 clones, roughly 88% of which were seen just once. The ten largest account for about 2% of the sample.

V and J are truncated by 5 bases and 7 bases respectively, leaving an intervening sequence of 24 bases. CDR1 LGHNA and CDR2 YSLEER are derived from the germline V gene. From the cysteine through the phenylalanine, the CDR3 covers 17 amino acids. Left in the record is the CDR3 DNA by itself, 51 bases read in frame from the first base. Input material: peripheral blood. The chain couples TRBV4-3 to TRBJ2-1; TRBD1 is possibly the D segment (5 matching bases). The TCR sequence derives from a man aged 40-50 years who had recovered from COVID-19. The base sequence is TGCGCCAGCAGCGCCGCCAACTTTGCGGACATAGGAAATGAGCAGTTCTTC. Translated, this is CASSAANFADIGNEQFF.